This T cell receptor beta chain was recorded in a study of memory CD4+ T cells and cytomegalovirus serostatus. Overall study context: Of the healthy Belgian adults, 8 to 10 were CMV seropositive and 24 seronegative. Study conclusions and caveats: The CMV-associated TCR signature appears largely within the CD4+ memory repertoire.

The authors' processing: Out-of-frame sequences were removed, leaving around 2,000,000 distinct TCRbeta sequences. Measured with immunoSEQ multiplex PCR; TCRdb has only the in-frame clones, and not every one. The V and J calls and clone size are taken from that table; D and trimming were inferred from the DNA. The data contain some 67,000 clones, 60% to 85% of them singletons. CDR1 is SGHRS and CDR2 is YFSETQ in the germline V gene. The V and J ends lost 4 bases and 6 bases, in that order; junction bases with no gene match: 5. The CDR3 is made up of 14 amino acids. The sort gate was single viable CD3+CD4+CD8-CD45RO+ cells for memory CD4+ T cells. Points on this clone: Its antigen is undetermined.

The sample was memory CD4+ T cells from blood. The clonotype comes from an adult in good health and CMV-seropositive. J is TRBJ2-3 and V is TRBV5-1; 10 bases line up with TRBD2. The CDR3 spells CASSVGLASDTQYF. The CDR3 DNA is TGCGCCAGCAGCGTGGGACTAGCGTCCGATACGCAGTATTTT.